This section outlines one TCR beta chain sequence together with its context. V was shortened by 5 bases and J by 7 bases, with 23 bases between the two germline ends. CDR1 is LGHNT and CDR2 is FRNRAP in the germline V gene. This CDR3 is 16 amino acids long. The PCR used 60 Vbeta and 13 Jbeta primers. In the original analysis: Approximately 12 million of some 80 million unique TCR beta chains were shared, per a later count. Repertoires were generated with immunoSEQ multiplex PCR, while TCRdb's copy carries only in-frame clones and drops some. V and J calls and clone size follow that table, whereas D and trimming were derived from the DNA. The sample lists roughly 120,000 clones; roughly 78% were seen once. The entry originates in a study of cytomegalovirus exposure and HLA in healthy donors.

The chain carries TRBV12-5 and TRBJ1-1; D is unresolved. The sample taken for sequencing was PBMCs. The receptor was derived from a male donor in good health and CMV-seronegative. DNA of the CDR3: TGTGCTAGTGGTCCCCGAGTGAGGGATCAACCTAATGAAGCTTTCTTT. Amino acids: CASGPRVRDQPNEAFF.